Each of the 14 T cell receptor beta chains below was sequenced from the same sample in a study of cytomegalovirus exposure and HLA in healthy donors. Using immunoSEQ multiplex PCR, the repertoire was profiled, and TCRdb retains in-frame clones only, with some absent. This sample has 170,000 or so clones, with 85% found just once. The material sequenced was PBMCs. These receptors all stem from a young man in good health and CMV-seropositive.

The chain joins TRBV27 to TRBJ2-2; possibly TRBD1 for D (6 bases). Germline lookup yields CDR1 MNHEY and CDR2 SMNVEV (reference sequence). This CDR3 comprises 14 residues. V was shortened by 3 bases and J by 1 base, with 6 bases between the two germline ends. In DNA, the CDR3 is TGTGCCAGCAGTTTCAGGGGGAACACCGGGGAGCTGTTTTTT. It codes for CASSFRGNTGELFF.

The gene calls are TRBV5-1 and TRBJ1-3; the D gene is possibly TRBD1 (6 bases). CDR1 is SGHRS, CDR2 YFSETQ, per germline. The CDR3 contains 15 residues. The V end was cut by 5 bases, the J end by 0 bases, with 12 bases between. CDR3 protein: CASRSPGVSGNTIYF. The CDR3 nucleotides read TGCGCCAGCAGATCACCAGGGGTCTCTGGAAACACCATATATTTT.

The chain carries TRBV4-1 and TRBJ1-4; D is possibly TRBD1 (5 bases). Germline loops: CDR1 MGHRA, CDR2 YSYEKL. The CDR3 consists of 14 residues. V was trimmed by 4 bases and J by 4 bases, leaving 10 bases between them. The CDR3 sequence: CASSPTVYNEKLFF. The CDR3 nucleotides are TGCGCCAGCAGCCCGACAGTTTATAATGAAAAACTGTTTTTT.

V usage is TRBV7-9 and J usage is TRBJ1-1; D might be TRBD1 (5 bases). There are 12 residues in the CDR3. V shed 1 base and J shed 8 bases, with 8 bases lying between them. CDR1 and CDR2 (germline): SEHNR, FQNEAQ (reference sequence). Here the CDR3 reads CASSLGGHEAFF. CDR3 DNA sequence: TGTGCCAGCAGCTTAGGAGGACACGAAGCTTTCTTT.

This rearrangement joins TRBV28 to TRBJ1-5; TRBD1 aligns across 8 bases. With V trimmed by 1 base and J by 8 bases, 4 bases remained unmatched. Germline loops: CDR1 MDHEN, CDR2 SYDVKM. CDR3 length equals 14 residues. This chain's CDR3 is CASSLSDRVEPQHF. CDR3 nucleotides: TGTGCCAGCAGTTTATCGGACAGGGTTGAGCCCCAGCATTTT.

The chain carries TRBV30 and TRBJ2-7; a possible D gene is TRBD1 (5 bases). With 2 bases removed from V and 5 bases from J, the gap between germline ends came to 10 bases. Germline V gene lookup returns CDR1 GTSNPN and CDR2 SVGIG (reference sequence). The CDR3 has 12 residues. DNA for the CDR3: TGTGCCTGGAGTACCCGACAGCACGAGCAGTACTTC. This codes for CAWSTRQHEQYF.

The chain has TRBV30 and TRBJ1-2, with 7 bases lining up with TRBD1. Germline values: CDR1 GTSNPN, CDR2 SVGIG (reference sequence). V was pared by 7 bases and J by 8 bases, with 4 bases of the junction left unmatched. The CDR3 totals 10 residues. CDR3 in amino acids: CAFLGGGYTF. The CDR3 DNA reads TGTGCCTTTTTAGGGGGCGGCTACACCTTC. Supplemented by reference TRBV30 and TRBJ1-2, the full variable domain reads SQTIHQWPATLVQPVGSPLSLECTVEGTSNPNLYWYRQAAGRGLQLLFYSVGIGQISSEVPQNLSASRPQDRQFILSSKKLLLSDSGFYLCAFLGGGYTFGSGTRLTVV.

J is TRBJ2-3 and V is TRBV28; maybe TRBD1 (6 bases). V lost 5 bases and J 0 bases, leaving 9 bases between the germline ends. This CDR3 has 14 residues. CDR1 is MDHEN and CDR2 is SYDVKM in the germline V gene. The chain's CDR3 is CASSPTGSTDTQYF. CDR3 in DNA: TGTGCCAGCAGTCCGACAGGTAGCACAGATACGCAGTATTTT.

The V gene is TRBV28, the J gene TRBJ2-7, with 8 bases lining up with TRBD1. J gave up 3 bases and V 6 bases, and 10 bases lay outside the gene matches. CDR3 size: 15 residues. Germline V gene data show CDR1 as MDHEN and CDR2 as SYDVKM. CDR3 coding DNA: TGTGCCAGCAGATCCTCGTGGACAGGGAACTACGAGCAGTACTTC. Encoded protein: CASRSSWTGNYEQYF.

The chain uses TRBV7-9 and TRBJ1-2, with D perhaps matching TRBD1 (5 bases). The CDR3 consists of 17 residues. CDR1 and CDR2 (germline): SEHNR, FQNEAQ (reference sequence). With 5 bases removed from V and 4 bases from J, the gap between germline ends came to 23 bases. CDR3 residues: CASSPREGSGYGYGYTF. CDR3 coding DNA: TGTGCCAGCAGCCCCAGGGAAGGGTCTGGATATGGCTATGGCTACACCTTC.

This sequence joins TRBV6-5 and TRBJ1-1; D is ambiguous. The CDR3 runs 14 residues. Trimming pared 7 bases from V and 2 bases from J, leaving 14 bases between. Germline CDR1 is MNHEY and CDR2 is SVGAGI. The CDR3 nucleotides read TGTGCCAGCACCCTGACAAATGATAACACTGAAGCTTTCTTT. It encodes CASTLTNDNTEAFF.

The CDR3 sequence is CAWSWGQGTDTQYF. CDR3 in DNA: TGTGCCTGGAGTTGGGGACAGGGCACAGATACGCAGTATTTT. The rearrangement joins TRBV30 to TRBJ2-3; 8 bases fit TRBD1. The CDR3 sequence is 14 residues long. V was pared by 2 bases and J by 1 base, with 2 bases of the junction left unmatched. CDR1 and CDR2 (germline): GTSNPN, SVGIG (reference sequence).

V gene TRBV5-6 combines with J gene TRBJ2-5; D possibly corresponds to TRBD2 (5 bases). The germline V gene encodes CDR1 SGHDT and CDR2 YYEEEE. The CDR3 length is 13 residues. V shed 6 bases and J shed 5 bases, with 14 bases lying between them. In nucleotides, the CDR3 is TGTGCCAGCAACCCGACGGGCGGGGAGACCCAGTACTTC. It yields the protein CASNPTGGETQYF.

The V gene is TRBV28, the J gene TRBJ2-7; 8 bases are shared with TRBD1. This CDR3 has 14 residues. The germline gives CDR1 MDHEN, CDR2 SYDVKM. V was pared by 1 base and J by 5 bases, with 4 bases of the junction left unmatched. DNA for the CDR3: TGTGCCAGCAGTTTATTCGACAGGGGCCACGAGCAGTACTTC. Amino acid sequence: CASSLFDRGHEQYF.